What follows is one T cell receptor (beta chain) and its context. Its antigen is as yet unknown. This sample is part of a study of tumor-infiltrating lymphocytes in localized non-small cell lung cancer. At the level of the study: Some samples were collected after neoadjuvant chemotherapy; smokers, never-smokers and several histologies were included. Resected tumor was paired with non-adjacent uninvolved lung from the same patient.

Per germline, CDR1 GTSNPN and CDR2 SVGIG (reference sequence). Germline trimming cut 5 bases from V and 7 bases from J; bases unmatched to any gene: 7. The CDR3 consists of 12 residues. Findings and limits, study-wide: Technical variation could not be separated from intratumor heterogeneity here. Only some patients had TCR sequencing, depending on available tissue.

Method: immunoSEQ multiplex PCR; TCRdb's copy keeps in-frame clones and lacks some. The sample holds about 5,800 clones; approximately 64% are singletons and the top ten take 13% to 15%. The chain has TRBV30 and TRBJ2-7; 8 nucleotides match TRBD1. The sequence was collected from a human donor with non-small cell lung cancer. Sequencing was done on a sample of uninvolved lung tissue not adjacent to the tumor. The CDR3 spells CAWARTGLEQYF. The CDR3 DNA reads TGTGCCTGGGCCCGGACAGGGCTAGAGCAGTACTTC.